This is a list of T cell receptor beta chains from one sample in a study of cytomegalovirus exposure and HLA in healthy donors. The repertoire was sequenced with immunoSEQ multiplex PCR; TCRdb's copy has only in-frame clones and lacks some. The sample lists 120,000 or so clones; roughly four fifths were seen once. Sequencing was carried out using PBMCs. These receptors were obtained from a male donor in good health and CMV-seropositive. Both conserved end residues are part of each CDR3. The order of the fields is J gene, V gene, clone size, D gene, CDR3 protein, CDR3 DNA. D genes are given only for firm matches. Expanded clones are given a class, and other clones once, few, many or no size at all.

TRBJ1-3 | TRBV9 | . | . | CASSVEGENTIYF | TGTGCCAGCAGCGTAGAAGGGGAAAACACCATATATTTT
TRBJ1-5 | TRBV11-2 | . | . | CASSPEGRIGNQPQHF | TGTGCCAGCAGCCCCGAAGGGAGAATAGGCAATCAGCCCCAGCATTTT
TRBJ2-7 | TRBV11-2 | . | TRBD1 | CASSLVSGGSYEQYF | TGTGCCAGCAGCTTAGTTTCAGGGGGCTCCTACGAGCAGTACTTC
TRBJ1-3 | TRBV7-9 | . | . | CASSLALSTASGNTIYF | TGTGCCAGCAGCTTGGCCCTCTCGACAGCCTCTGGAAACACCATATATTTT
TRBJ2-1 | TRBV9 | . | TRBD2 | CASSVGRLAVVGEQFF | TGTGCCAGCAGCGTCGGGAGACTAGCGGTGGTAGGGGAGCAGTTCTTC
TRBJ1-1 | TRBV19 | . | . | CATKKETEAFF | TGTGCCACCAAGAAGGAGACTGAAGCTTTCTTT
TRBJ2-3 | TRBV5-5 | . | TRBD1 | CASSSYTGQGGTQYF | TGTGCCAGCAGCTCGTATACGGGACAGGGGGGGACGCAGTATTTT
TRBJ1-2 | TRBV5-1 | . | . | CASSPWGQNGYTF | TGCGCCAGCAGCCCTTGGGGGCAGAATGGCTACACCTTC
TRBJ2-7 | TRBV7-2 | . | TRBD2 | CASSLGLGLYEQYF | TGTGCCAGCAGCCTCGGACTAGGCCTCTACGAGCAGTACTTC
TRBJ2-7 | TRBV2 | once | . | CASSEGEQYF | TGTGCCAGCAGTGAGGGCGAGCAGTACTTC
TRBJ1-3 | TRBV10-3 | once | TRBD1 | CATHLRGQGAAGNTIYF | TGTGCCACTCACCTAAGGGGACAGGGGGCGGCTGGAAACACCATATATTTT
TRBJ2-1 | TRBV2 | . | TRBD2 | CASSTTRTGTSGDNEQFF | TGTGCCAGCAGTACCACCCGGACCGGGACTAGCGGGGACAATGAGCAGTTCTTC
TRBJ2-3 | TRBV12-5 | once | . | CASGASTDTQYF | TGTGCTAGTGGGGCTAGCACAGATACGCAGTATTTT
TRBJ2-1 | TRBV12-5 | . | . | CASGLVRGGNSIYEQFF | TGTGCTAGTGGTTTGGTACGGGGTGGGAATTCTATATATGAGCAGTTCTTC
TRBJ2-5 | TRBV7-9 | . | . | CASSFPLDETQYF | TGTGCCAGCAGCTTTCCACTAGACGAGACCCAGTACTTC
TRBJ2-5 | TRBV27 | . | . | CASSSGDCPQETQYF | TGTGCCAGCAGTTCGGGGGACTGCCCCCAAGAGACCCAGTACTTC
TRBJ1-5 | TRBV4-3 | few | . | CASSHELTGHQPQHF | TGCGCCAGCAGCCACGAACTAACAGGGCATCAGCCCCAGCATTTT
TRBJ1-2 | TRBV4-3 | . | . | CASSQETRANYGYTF | TGCGCCAGCAGCCAAGAGACCAGGGCTAACTATGGCTACACCTTC
TRBJ1-4 | TRBV5-5 | . | . | CASSLHPSEANEKLFF | TGTGCCAGCAGCTTGCATCCCTCGGAGGCTAATGAAAAACTGTTTTTT